This T cell receptor beta chain was identified during a study of cytomegalovirus exposure and HLA in healthy donors. Points from the study as a whole: Available immune exposure information was restricted to CMV serostatus only. For most TCR beta V segments, an earlier analysis put the productive rate at about 87% or about 30% of the time.

As to this clone: Its antigen remains unidentified.

The PCR was carried out with 60 Vbeta primers and 13 Jbeta primers. TCRdb's copy holds only in-frame clones and misses some; the assay was immunoSEQ multiplex PCR. This repertoire shows about 180,000 clones, around 80% found once; its top ten account for roughly 1.4%. V was clipped by 0 bases and J by 9 bases, with 6 bases between them. Germline assignment: CDR1 SGHVS and CDR2 FQNEAQ. The CDR3 runs to 12 residues. The sequenced sample was PBMCs. The clonotype originates from a woman in her twenties or thirties in good health and CMV-seropositive. This chain joins TRBV7-8 and TRBJ1-5, with D perhaps matching TRBD1 (5 bases). The CDR3 nucleotides are TGTGCCAGCAGCTTAGCTCAGGGGCCCCAGCATTTT. It encodes CASSLAQGPQHF.